The rows below give T cell receptor beta chains drawn from one sample of a study of shared clonotypes between healthy human individuals. Method: immunoSEQ multiplex PCR; TCRdb's copy keeps in-frame clones and lacks some. The sample contains hundreds of thousands of clones, around 95% of which appear only once. Sequencing was performed on naive CD8+ T cells sorted from blood. Source of these receptors: a woman aged 25-40 years in good health. Both conserved end residues are part of each CDR3. The order of the fields is V gene, clone size, D gene, J gene, CDR3 DNA, CDR3 protein. The D gene is left open where the match is weak. Some rows have no size entry. The others give once, few or many, or a class for an expanded clone.

TRBV6-1	NA	TRBD2	TRBJ2-3	TGTGCCAGCAGTGGCTTTACTAGCGGGAGCACAGATACGCAGTATTTT	CASSGFTSGSTDTQYF
TRBV6-6	once	TRBD2	TRBJ2-7	TGTGCCAGCAGTTACGAACGGGAGGGCCTCGACGAGCAGTACTTC	CASSYEREGLDEQYF
TRBV5-4	NA	NA	TRBJ2-3	TGTGCCAGCAGGTTGAGGGGGGCAGGGCCTCGCACAGATACGCAGTATTTT	CASRLRGAGPRTDTQYF
TRBV11-2	once	NA	TRBJ2-7	TGTGCCAGCAGTCCCCGGGACAAAAACTACGAGCAGTACTTC	CASSPRDKNYEQYF
TRBV7-9	NA	NA	TRBJ2-3	TGTGCCAGCAGACCTCAGACAGGAGTCGGCACAGATACGCAGTATTTT	CASRPQTGVGTDTQYF
TRBV6-4	NA	NA	TRBJ1-1	TGTGCCAGCAGAGCGGAAAACAGGGATGAAGCTTTCTTT	CASRAENRDEAFF
TRBV28	NA	TRBD1	TRBJ1-2	TGTGCCAGCAGTCCCTTGACAGGGGGGGATGGCTACACCTTC	CASSPLTGGDGYTF
TRBV19	NA	NA	TRBJ1-5	TGTGCCAGTAGTACACTTAACAGGGACCACAATCAGCCCCAGCATTTT	CASSTLNRDHNQPQHF
TRBV7-9	NA	NA	TRBJ1-2	TGTGCCAGCAGCTTAGGAGGACAAGGCTACACCTTC	CASSLGGQGYTF
TRBV28	NA	NA	TRBJ1-3	TGTGCCAGCACCAGAGACCTCCTCCAGAACACCATATATTTT	CASTRDLLQNTIYF
TRBV4-1	NA	NA	TRBJ1-1	TGCGCCAGCAGCCAGCCCAGGGGTGCAGTGGAGGGAACTGAAGCTTTCTTT	CASSQPRGAVEGTEAFF
TRBV28	once	TRBD2	TRBJ2-3	TGTGCCAGCGCCTTGGGGGAGGGCCGTTTGAGAGATACGCAGTATTTT	CASALGEGRLRDTQYF
TRBV5-1	NA	NA	TRBJ2-5	TGCGCCAGCAGCTTCGGAGCCTTCGGCCACATGGAGACCCAGTACTTC	CASSFGAFGHMETQYF
TRBV13	NA	TRBD2	TRBJ2-3	TGTGCCAGCAGCGGGACGGGACTAGCGGGAGAAGATACGCAGTATTTT	CASSGTGLAGEDTQYF
TRBV27	NA	NA	TRBJ1-1	TGTGCCAGCAGTTTTGAAGGTGAAGCTTTCTTT	CASSFEGEAFF
TRBV5-1	NA	TRBD2	TRBJ2-5	TGCGCCAGCAGCTTGGTGGCTAGCGGGGATAAAGAGACCCAGTACTTC	CASSLVASGDKETQYF
TRBV5-1	NA	NA	TRBJ1-1	TGCGCCAGCAGCTTTGGAAAGGGGATGAACACTGAAGCTTTCTTT	CASSFGKGMNTEAFF
TRBV27	NA	NA	TRBJ1-4	TGTGCCAGCAGTCCGGACATACGGCTTGAAAAACTGTTTTTT	CASSPDIRLEKLFF
TRBV9	NA	TRBD2	TRBJ2-7	TGTGCCAGCAGCGCCCCTGGACTAGCCCACGAGCAGTACTTC	CASSAPGLAHEQYF
TRBV13	NA	TRBD2	TRBJ2-1	TGTGCCAGCAGCCAGGGACTAGCGGATTCCTACAATGAGCAGTTCTTC	CASSQGLADSYNEQFF
TRBV27	NA	NA	TRBJ2-1	TGTGCCAGCAGTTTATTCAGTTGGGGCGATGAGCAGTTCTTC	CASSLFSWGDEQFF
TRBV7-8	few	NA	TRBJ1-5	TGTGCCAGCAGCTCCGTGTCCACGGGGACTCAGCCCCAGCATTTT	CASSSVSTGTQPQHF
TRBV5-6	NA	TRBD2	TRBJ2-1	TGTGCCAGCAGCTTGGCGGCTAGCGGGCTCAATGAGCAGTTCTTC	CASSLAASGLNEQFF
TRBV28	NA	NA	TRBJ1-1	TGTGCCAGCAGTCGAAGGGGAAAAACTGAAGCTTTCTTT	CASSRRGKTEAFF
TRBV25-1	once	NA	TRBJ1-4	TGTGCCAGCAGTCCCGAGGGCGAAAAACTGTTTTTT	CASSPEGEKLFF
TRBV4-1	NA	NA	TRBJ2-5	TGCGCCAGCAGCCAAGTAGGAGAGCAAGAGACCCAGTACTTC	CASSQVGEQETQYF
TRBV30	NA	NA	TRBJ2-7	TGTGCCTGGAGTGCCAGGGTCGGCTACGAGCAGTACTTC	CAWSARVGYEQYF
TRBV19	NA	TRBD1	TRBJ2-7	TGTGCCAGTAGTACCCGGACAGGGGCTTTCGAGCAGTACTTC	CASSTRTGAFEQYF
TRBV5-1	NA	TRBD2	TRBJ2-1	TGCGCCAGCAGCTTGGACCCGGGACTAGCGGGAGCTCGTGAGCAGTTCTTC	CASSLDPGLAGAREQFF
TRBV11-2	NA	NA	TRBJ2-1	TGTGCCAGCAGCTTAGGTCTCGGCTACCTGGACAATGAGCAGTTCTTC	CASSLGLGYLDNEQFF
TRBV7-9	NA	NA	TRBJ1-5	TGTGCCAGCAGTCGCGGGGAGAGCAATCAGCCCCAGCATTTT	CASSRGESNQPQHF
TRBV27	NA	TRBD2	TRBJ2-5	TGTGCCAGCAGTTTATCGTTTGGGGATAGCGGGATAGAGACCCAGTACTTC	CASSLSFGDSGIETQYF
TRBV18	NA	TRBD1	TRBJ2-3	TGTGCCAGCTCACGGTCCCCGGACAGGGACACAGATACGCAGTATTTT	CASSRSPDRDTDTQYF
TRBV30	NA	NA	TRBJ2-1	TGTGCCTGGATCGCAGCGCCCCTCTACAATGAGCAGTTCTTC	CAWIAAPLYNEQFF
TRBV9	NA	NA	TRBJ2-5	TGTGCCAGCACCGAACAAGGGGGCCAAGAGACCCAGTACTTC	CASTEQGGQETQYF
TRBV27	NA	NA	TRBJ1-1	TGTGCCAGCACCCGTGGGGGCGGGATGGTAAAGGGAGGGAACACTGAAGCTTTCTTT	CASTRGGGMVKGGNTEAFF